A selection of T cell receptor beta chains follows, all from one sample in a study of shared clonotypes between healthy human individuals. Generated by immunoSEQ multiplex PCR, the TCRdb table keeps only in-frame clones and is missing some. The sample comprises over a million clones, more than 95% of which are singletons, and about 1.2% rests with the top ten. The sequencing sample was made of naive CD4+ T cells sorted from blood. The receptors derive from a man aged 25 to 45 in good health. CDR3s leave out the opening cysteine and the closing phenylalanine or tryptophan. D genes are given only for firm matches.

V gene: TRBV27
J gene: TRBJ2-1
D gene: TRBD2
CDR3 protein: ASSRRTSATANEQF

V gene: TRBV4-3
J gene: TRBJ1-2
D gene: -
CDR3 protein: ASSRSNTGNYGYT

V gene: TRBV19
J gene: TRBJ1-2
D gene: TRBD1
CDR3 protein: ASSRWTGEYT

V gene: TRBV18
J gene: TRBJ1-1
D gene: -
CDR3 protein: ASSPGPTPWAF

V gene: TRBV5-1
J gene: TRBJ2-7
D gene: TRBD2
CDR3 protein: ASSDLAGVSYEQY

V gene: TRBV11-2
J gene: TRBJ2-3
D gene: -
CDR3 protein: ASSQLRHRGQY

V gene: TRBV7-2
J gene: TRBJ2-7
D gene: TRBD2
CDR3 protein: ASSPSGRGYEQY

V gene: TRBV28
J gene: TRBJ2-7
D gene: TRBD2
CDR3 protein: ASSLAGGPLEQY

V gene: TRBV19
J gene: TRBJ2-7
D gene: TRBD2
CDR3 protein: ASTTNGLAGDNEQY

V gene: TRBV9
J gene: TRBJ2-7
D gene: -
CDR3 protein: ASSSEGLSYEQY

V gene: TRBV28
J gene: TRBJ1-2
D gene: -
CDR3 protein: ASSSPTDPGYT

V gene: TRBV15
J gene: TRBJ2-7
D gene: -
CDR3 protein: ATSRAGSWEQY

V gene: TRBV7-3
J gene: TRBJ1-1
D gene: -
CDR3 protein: ASSSQVDTEAF

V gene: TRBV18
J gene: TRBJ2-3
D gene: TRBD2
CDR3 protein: ASSPTTSGSASTDTQY

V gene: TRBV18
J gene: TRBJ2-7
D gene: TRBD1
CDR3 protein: ASSPGTGGNEQY

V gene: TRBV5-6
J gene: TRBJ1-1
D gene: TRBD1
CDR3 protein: ASSLNRGETEAF

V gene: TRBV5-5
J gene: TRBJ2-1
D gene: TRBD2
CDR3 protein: ASSPYRTQELAGGPSV

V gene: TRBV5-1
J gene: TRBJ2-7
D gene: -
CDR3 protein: ASSLAPSVSYEQY

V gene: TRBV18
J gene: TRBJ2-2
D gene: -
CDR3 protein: ASSPDRTSGELF

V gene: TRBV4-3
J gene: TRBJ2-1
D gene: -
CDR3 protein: ASSLSGRAYNEQF

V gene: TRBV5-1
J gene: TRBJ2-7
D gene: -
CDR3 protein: ASAPTPGSYEQY

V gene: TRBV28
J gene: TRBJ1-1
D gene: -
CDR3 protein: ASRLNTEAF

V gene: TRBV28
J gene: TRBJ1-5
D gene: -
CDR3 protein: ASSLWRAPGVQPQH

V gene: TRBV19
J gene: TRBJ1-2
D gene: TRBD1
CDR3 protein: ASSILQGDYGYT

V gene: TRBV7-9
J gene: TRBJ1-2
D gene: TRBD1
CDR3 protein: ASRPHDRGRDYGYT

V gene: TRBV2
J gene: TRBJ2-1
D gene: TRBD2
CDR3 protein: ASERETNNEQF

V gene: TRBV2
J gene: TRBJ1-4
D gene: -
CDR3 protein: ASRVQQATNEKLF

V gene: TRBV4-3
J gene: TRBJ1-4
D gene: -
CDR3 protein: ASSPGARATNEKLF

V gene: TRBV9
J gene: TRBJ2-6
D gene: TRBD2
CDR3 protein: ASSRSLPGTSGRSSSGANVLT

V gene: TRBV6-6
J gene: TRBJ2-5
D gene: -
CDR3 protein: ASTLPTQETQY

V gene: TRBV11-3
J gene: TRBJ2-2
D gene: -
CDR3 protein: ASSLGGIRGELF

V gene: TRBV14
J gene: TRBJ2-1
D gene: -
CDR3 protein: ASSLPRGHPYNEQF

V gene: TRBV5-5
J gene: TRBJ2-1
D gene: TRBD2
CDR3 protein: ASSDSLAGVYNEQF

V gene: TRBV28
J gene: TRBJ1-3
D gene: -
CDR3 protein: ASSLPPLGNTIY

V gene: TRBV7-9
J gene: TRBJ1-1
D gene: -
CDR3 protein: ASSLERQEAF

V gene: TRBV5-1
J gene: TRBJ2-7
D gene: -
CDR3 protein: ASGEFSHEQY

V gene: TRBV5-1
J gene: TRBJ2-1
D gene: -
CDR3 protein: ASSLRGGSGEQF

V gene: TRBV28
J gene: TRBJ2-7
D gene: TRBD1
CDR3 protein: ASTTGGYYEQY

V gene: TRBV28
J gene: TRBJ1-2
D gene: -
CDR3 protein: ASSLTGYVGGYT

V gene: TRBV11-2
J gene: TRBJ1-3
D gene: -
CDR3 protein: ASSLVASGNTIY